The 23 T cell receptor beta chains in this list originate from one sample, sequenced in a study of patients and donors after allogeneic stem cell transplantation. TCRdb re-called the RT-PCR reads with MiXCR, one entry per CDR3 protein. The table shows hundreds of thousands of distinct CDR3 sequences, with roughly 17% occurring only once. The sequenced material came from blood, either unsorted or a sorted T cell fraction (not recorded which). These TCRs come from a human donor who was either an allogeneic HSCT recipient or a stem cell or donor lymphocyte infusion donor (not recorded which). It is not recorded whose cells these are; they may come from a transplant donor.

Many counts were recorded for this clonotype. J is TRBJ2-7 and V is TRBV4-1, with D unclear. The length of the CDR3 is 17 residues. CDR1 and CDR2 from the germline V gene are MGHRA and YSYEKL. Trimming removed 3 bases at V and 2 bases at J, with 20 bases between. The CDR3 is CASSHPIFRGTPYEQYF. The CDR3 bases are TGCGCCAGCAGCCATCCCATCTTCCGAGGCACTCCCTACGAGCAGTACTTC.

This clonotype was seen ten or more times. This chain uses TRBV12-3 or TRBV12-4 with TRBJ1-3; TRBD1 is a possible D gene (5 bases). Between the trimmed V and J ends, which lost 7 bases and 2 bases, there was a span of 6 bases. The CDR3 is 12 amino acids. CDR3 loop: CASMGAGNTIYF. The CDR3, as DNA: TGTGCCAGCATGGGGGCTGGAAACACCATATATTTT.

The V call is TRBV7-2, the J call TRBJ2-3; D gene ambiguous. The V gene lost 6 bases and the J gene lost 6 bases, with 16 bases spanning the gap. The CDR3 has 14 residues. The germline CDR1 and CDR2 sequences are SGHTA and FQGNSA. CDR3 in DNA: TGTGCCAGCAGTAAATCCCGGTCTGGGGATACGCAGTATTTT. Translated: CASSKSRSGDTQYF.

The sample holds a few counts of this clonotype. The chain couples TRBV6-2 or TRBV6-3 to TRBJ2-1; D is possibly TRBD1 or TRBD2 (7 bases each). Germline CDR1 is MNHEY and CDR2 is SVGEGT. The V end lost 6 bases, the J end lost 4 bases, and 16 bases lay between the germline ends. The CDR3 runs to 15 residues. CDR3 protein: CASSPGTAGYNEQFF. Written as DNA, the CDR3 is TGTGCCAGCAGCCCCGGGACAGCGGGGTACAATGAGCAGTTCTTC.

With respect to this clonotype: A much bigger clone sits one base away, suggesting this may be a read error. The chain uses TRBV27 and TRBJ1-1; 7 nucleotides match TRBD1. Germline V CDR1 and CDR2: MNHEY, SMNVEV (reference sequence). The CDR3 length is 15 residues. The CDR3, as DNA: TGTGACAGCAGTTTATTTGGGACAGCGAACACTGAAGCTTTCTTT. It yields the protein CDSSLFGTANTEAFF.

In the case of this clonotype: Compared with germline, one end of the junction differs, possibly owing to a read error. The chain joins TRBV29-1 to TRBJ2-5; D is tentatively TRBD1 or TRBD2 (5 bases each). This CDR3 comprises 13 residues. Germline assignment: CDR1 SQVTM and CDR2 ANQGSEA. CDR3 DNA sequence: TGCAGCGTTCCGGGACGGCTTCAAGACACCCAGTACTTC. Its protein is CSVPGRLQDTQYF.

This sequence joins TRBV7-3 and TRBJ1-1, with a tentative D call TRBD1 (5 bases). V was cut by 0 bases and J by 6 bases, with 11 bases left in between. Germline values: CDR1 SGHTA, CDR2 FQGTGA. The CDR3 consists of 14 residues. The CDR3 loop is CASSLTGPGAEAFF. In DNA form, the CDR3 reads TGTGCCAGCAGCTTAACGGGGCCGGGGGCTGAAGCTTTCTTT.

The CDR3 DNA sequence: TGTGCCAGCAGCTTGATAGGAACGGTCGGGGCCAAAAACATTCAGTACTTC. Protein: CASSLIGTVGAKNIQYF. The gene calls are TRBV5-6 and TRBJ2-4; D gene ambiguous. The V gene's germline CDR1 is SGHDT and CDR2 YYEEEE. Trimming removed 1 base from V and 1 base from J, with 15 bases in between. The CDR3 runs 17 residues.

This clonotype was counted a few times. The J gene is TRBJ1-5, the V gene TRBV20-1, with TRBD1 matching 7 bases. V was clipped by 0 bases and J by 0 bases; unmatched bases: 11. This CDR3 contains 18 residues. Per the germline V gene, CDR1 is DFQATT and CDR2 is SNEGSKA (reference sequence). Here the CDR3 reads CSARDRGGGFGSNQPQHF. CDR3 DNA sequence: TGCAGTGCTAGAGATCGTGGAGGGGGCTTCGGTAGCAATCAGCCCCAGCATTTT.

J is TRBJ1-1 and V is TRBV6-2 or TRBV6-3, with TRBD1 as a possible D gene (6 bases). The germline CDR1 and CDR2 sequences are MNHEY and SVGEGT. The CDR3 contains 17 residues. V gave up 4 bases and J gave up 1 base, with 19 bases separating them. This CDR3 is CASSSTHGGVWNTEAFF. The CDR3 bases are TGTGCCAGCAGTTCAACCCACGGGGGCGTATGGAACACTGAAGCTTTCTTT.

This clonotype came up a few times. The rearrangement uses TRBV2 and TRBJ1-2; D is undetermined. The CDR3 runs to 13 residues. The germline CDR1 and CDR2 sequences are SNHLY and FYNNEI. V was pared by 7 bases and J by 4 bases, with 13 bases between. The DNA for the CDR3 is TGTGCCAGCATCGCGAAGGGAGGCTATGGCTACACCTTC. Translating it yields CASIAKGGYGYTF.

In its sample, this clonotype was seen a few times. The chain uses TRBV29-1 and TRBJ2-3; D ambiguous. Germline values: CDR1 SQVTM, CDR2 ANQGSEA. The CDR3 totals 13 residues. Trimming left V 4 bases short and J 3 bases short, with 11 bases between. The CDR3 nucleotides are TGCAGCGTTGGTCTCGTTATGACAGATACGCAGTATTTT. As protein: CSVGLVMTDTQYF.

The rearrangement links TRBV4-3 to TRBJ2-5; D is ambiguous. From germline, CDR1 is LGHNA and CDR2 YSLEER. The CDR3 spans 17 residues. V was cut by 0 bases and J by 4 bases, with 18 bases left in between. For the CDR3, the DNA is TGCGCCAGCAGCCAAGAATGGGCTCTCGTCCCCTCAGAGACCCAGTACTTC. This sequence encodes CASSQEWALVPSETQYF.

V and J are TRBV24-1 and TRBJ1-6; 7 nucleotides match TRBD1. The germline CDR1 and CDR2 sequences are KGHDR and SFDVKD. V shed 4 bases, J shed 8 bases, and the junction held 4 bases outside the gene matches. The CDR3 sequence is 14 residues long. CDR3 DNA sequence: TGTGCCACCAGTGACGGACAGGCCTATTCACCCCTCCACTTT. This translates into CATSDGQAYSPLHF.

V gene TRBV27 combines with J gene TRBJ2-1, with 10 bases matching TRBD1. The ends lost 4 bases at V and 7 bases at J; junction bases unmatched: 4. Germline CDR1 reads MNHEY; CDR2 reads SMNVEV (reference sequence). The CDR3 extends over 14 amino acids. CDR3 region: CASSSGTGVNEQFF. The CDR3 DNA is TGTGCCAGCAGTTCCGGGACAGGGGTAAATGAGCAGTTCTTC.

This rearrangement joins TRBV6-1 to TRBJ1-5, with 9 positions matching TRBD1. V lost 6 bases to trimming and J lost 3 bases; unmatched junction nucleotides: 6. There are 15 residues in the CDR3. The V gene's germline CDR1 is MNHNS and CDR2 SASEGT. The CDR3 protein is CASRLTGGSNQPQHF. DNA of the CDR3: TGTGCCAGCAGGCTTACAGGGGGCTCCAATCAGCCCCAGCATTTT.

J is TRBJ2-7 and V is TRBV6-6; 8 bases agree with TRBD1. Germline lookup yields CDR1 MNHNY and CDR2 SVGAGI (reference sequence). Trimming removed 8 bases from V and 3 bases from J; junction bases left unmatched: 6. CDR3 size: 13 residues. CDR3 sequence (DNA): TGTGCCAGCTTAGGACAGGGTGGCTACGAGCAGTACTTC. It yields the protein CASLGQGGYEQYF.

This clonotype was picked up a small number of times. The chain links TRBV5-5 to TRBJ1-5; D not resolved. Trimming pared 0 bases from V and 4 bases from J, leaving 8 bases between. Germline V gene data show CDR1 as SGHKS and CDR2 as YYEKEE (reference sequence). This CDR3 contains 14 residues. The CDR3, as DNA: TGTGCCAGCAGCTTGGGGGCCTTTAATCAGCCCCAGCATTTT. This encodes CASSLGAFNQPQHF.

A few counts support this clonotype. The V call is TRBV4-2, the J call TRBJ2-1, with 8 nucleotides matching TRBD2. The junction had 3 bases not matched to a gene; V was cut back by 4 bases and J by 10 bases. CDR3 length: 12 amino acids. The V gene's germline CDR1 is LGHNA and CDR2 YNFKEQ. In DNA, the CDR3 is TGTGCCAGCAGCCGCGCGGGGGGCGAGCAGTTCTTC. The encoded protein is CASSRAGGEQFF.

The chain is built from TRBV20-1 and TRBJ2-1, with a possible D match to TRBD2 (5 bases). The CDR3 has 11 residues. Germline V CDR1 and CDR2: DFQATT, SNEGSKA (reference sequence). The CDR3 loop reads CSVRDYNEQFF. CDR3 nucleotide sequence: TGCAGCGTACGGGACTACAATGAGCAGTTCTTC.

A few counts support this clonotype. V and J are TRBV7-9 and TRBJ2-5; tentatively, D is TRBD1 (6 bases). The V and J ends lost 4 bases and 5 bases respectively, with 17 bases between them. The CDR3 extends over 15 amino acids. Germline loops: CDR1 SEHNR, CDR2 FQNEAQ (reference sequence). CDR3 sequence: CASSSRDTDRETQYF. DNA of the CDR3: TGTGCCAGCAGCTCCCGGGACACAGACAGGGAGACCCAGTACTTC.

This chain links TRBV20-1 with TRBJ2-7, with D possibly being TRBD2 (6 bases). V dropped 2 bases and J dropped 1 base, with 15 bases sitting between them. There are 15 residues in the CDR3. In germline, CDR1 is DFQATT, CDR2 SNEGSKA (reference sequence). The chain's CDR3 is CSARHPSAGSYEQYF. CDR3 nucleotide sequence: TGCAGTGCTAGACATCCCTCTGCGGGGTCCTACGAGCAGTACTTC.

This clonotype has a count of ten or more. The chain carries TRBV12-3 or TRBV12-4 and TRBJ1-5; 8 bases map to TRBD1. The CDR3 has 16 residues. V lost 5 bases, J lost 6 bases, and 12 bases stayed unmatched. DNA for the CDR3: TGTGCCAGCAGTCCCGGACAGGGTAAAATGGGTCAGCCCCAGCATTTT. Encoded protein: CASSPGQGKMGQPQHF.